Presented here are 21 T cell receptor beta chains from one specimen sequenced in a study of response to subunit inactivated influenza vaccine. One entry per CDR3 protein, called by TCRdb with MiXCR from the RT-PCR reads. The table shows hundreds of thousands of distinct CDR3 sequences, with approximately 14% occurring only once. The source material was PBMCs from blood, sampled roughly 2 weeks before vaccination. Receptors originate from a man aged 45 to 65 who received an inactivated influenza vaccine.

The V call is TRBV19, the J call TRBJ2-5; 8 bases map to TRBD1. In germline, CDR1 is LNHDA, CDR2 SQIVND (reference sequence). Losses at the gene ends were 4 bases for V and 10 bases for J; bases not matched to a gene: 23. This CDR3 has 18 amino acids. The DNA for the CDR3 is TGTGCCAGTAGTACTAGCGTCAGTGGACAGGGACGAAGTGGTCGCCAGTACTTC. This translates into CASSTSVSGQGRSGRQYF.

V usage is TRBV5-1 and J usage is TRBJ2-1, with D perhaps TRBD1 (5 bases). Germline V gene lookup returns CDR1 SGHRS and CDR2 YFSETQ. The CDR3 totals 15 residues. Trimming removed 0 bases from V and 2 bases from J, with 9 bases in between. The CDR3 sequence: CASSLDRFPYNEQFF. CDR3 nucleotide sequence: TGCGCCAGCAGCTTGGACAGGTTCCCCTACAATGAGCAGTTCTTC.

The chain joins TRBV28 to TRBJ2-2; possible D gene TRBD1, 6 bases. Trimming left V 5 bases short and J 0 bases short, with 13 bases between. Germline loops: CDR1 MDHEN, CDR2 SYDVKM. CDR3 length: 16 amino acids. CDR3 in amino acids: CASSTGTSTNTGELFF. CDR3 sequence (DNA): TGTGCCAGCAGTACCGGGACATCTACGAACACCGGGGAGCTGTTTTTT.

The rearrangement uses TRBV2 and TRBJ2-3, with D unresolved. Germline loops: CDR1 SNHLY, CDR2 FYNNEI. Trimming cost V 2 bases and J 0 bases, with 15 bases left between them. CDR3 length: 17 residues. The CDR3 DNA is TGTGCCAGCAGTGAATCAAGGAGCTGGAGTAGCACAGATACGCAGTATTTT. Translated: CASSESRSWSSTDTQYF.

The chain links TRBV6-2 or TRBV6-3 to TRBJ1-5; D ambiguous. Germline V gene lookup returns CDR1 MNHEY and CDR2 SVGEGT. The CDR3 is 15 residues long. V lost 2 bases, J lost 0 bases, and 8 bases lay in between. The DNA of the CDR3 is TGTGCCAGCAGTTACCGGATCGATAGCAATCAGCCCCAGCATTTT. It translates to CASSYRIDSNQPQHF.

This clonotype showed up just a few times. This chain uses TRBV11-2 with TRBJ2-5; 7 bases match TRBD2. Trimming at V came to 8 bases and at J to 5 bases, leaving 11 bases not matched to a gene. CDR1 is SGHAT, CDR2 FQNNGV, per germline. The CDR3 is 14 residues long. The CDR3 loop is CASALWEGRETQYF. As DNA, the CDR3 is TGTGCCAGCGCTTTGTGGGAGGGCCGGGAGACCCAGTACTTC.

The V gene is TRBV5-5, the J gene TRBJ2-1; D is unclear. Germline loops: CDR1 SGHKS, CDR2 YYEKEE (reference sequence). The CDR3 length is 13 residues. V gave up 0 bases and J gave up 8 bases, with 9 bases separating them. The chain's CDR3 is CASSLVRLDEQFF. The CDR3 DNA reads as TGTGCCAGCAGCTTGGTCAGGCTGGATGAGCAGTTCTTC.

This clonotype was counted between two and nine times. The rearrangement links TRBV6-5 to TRBJ1-2, with 9 bases identical to TRBD1. With 2 bases clipped from V and 8 bases from J, the junction kept 6 bases outside the gene matches. The CDR3 has 14 residues. From germline, CDR1 is MNHEY and CDR2 SVGAGI. CDR3 residues: CASSYTQGAWGYTF. The DNA for the CDR3 is TGTGCCAGCAGTTACACACAGGGGGCGTGGGGCTACACCTTC.

This clonotype was detected a few times. This rearrangement joins TRBV4-2 to TRBJ1-2; 12 nucleotides align to TRBD1. V trimming: 3 bases; J trimming: 8 bases; junction bases outside the gene matches: 10. The germline V gene has CDR1 LGHNA and CDR2 YNFKEQ. The CDR3 is made up of 16 amino acids. The CDR3 sequence: CASSHVGQGAVIGYTF. CDR3 DNA: TGTGCCAGCAGCCATGTGGGACAGGGGGCGGTTATCGGCTACACCTTC.

This clonotype was counted only a few times. The chain employs TRBV15 and TRBJ2-1, with D tentatively TRBD2 (5 bases). The germline V and J ends were trimmed by 0 bases and 8 bases, with 8 bases remaining between them. CDR1 is LNHNV and CDR2 is YYDKDF in the germline V gene (reference sequence). This CDR3 contains 13 residues. CDR3 in amino acids: CATSRDLRDEQFF. In DNA, the CDR3 is TGTGCCACCAGCAGAGATCTGAGGGATGAGCAGTTCTTC.

This clonotype was detected only a few times. The chain employs TRBV20-1 and TRBJ2-3, with D unclear. CDR1 is DFQATT, CDR2 SNEGSKA, per germline (reference sequence). Trimming left V 6 bases short and J 2 bases short, with 18 bases between. This CDR3 is 15 amino acids long. The CDR3 region has the DNA TGCAGTGCCGCCCGGAAGGTAGACTTCACAGATACGCAGTATTTT. Its protein product is CSAARKVDFTDTQYF.

The chain carries TRBV7-9 and TRBJ2-2; D gene unclear. Germline V gene sequence: CDR1 SEHNR, CDR2 FQNEAQ (reference sequence). Trimming removed 1 base from V and 6 bases from J, with 9 bases in between. The CDR3 totals 14 residues. The CDR3 loop reads CASSLGRGSGELFF. CDR3 DNA: TGTGCCAGCAGCTTAGGCCGCGGTTCCGGGGAGCTGTTTTTT.

This clonotype appeared a few times. J is TRBJ2-1 and V is TRBV20-1; D is perhaps TRBD1 (6 bases). Germline values: CDR1 DFQATT, CDR2 SNEGSKA (reference sequence). The V end lost 0 bases, the J end lost 3 bases, and 9 bases lay between the germline ends. The CDR3 sequence is 14 residues long. CDR3 residues: CSARDPGDYNEQFF. In nucleotides, the CDR3 is TGCAGTGCTAGAGATCCAGGGGACTACAATGAGCAGTTCTTC.

This clonotype was detected only a few times. The chain combines TRBV20-1 with TRBJ2-7, with a possible D match to TRBD1 (5 bases). The V end lost 6 bases, the J end lost 4 bases, and 13 bases lay between the germline ends. There are 12 residues in the CDR3. Germline-derived CDR1 and CDR2 are DFQATT and SNEGSKA (reference sequence). As DNA, the CDR3 is TGCAGTGCGGACGGACAAGGGTACGAGCAGTACTTC. Amino acid sequence: CSADGQGYEQYF.

This clonotype was found a few times. The chain links TRBV12-3 or TRBV12-4 to TRBJ2-3, with TRBD2 matching 8 bases. CDR3 length equals 15 residues. With 6 bases clipped from V and 2 bases from J, the junction kept 7 bases outside the gene matches. Here the CDR3 DNA reads TGTGCCAGCAGAGGAACTAGCGGCTACACAGATACGCAGTATTTT. The encoded protein is CASRGTSGYTDTQYF.

This clonotype was counted between two and nine times. The genes are TRBV20-1 and TRBJ2-1, with D possibly being TRBD2 (5 bases). Per germline, CDR1 DFQATT and CDR2 SNEGSKA (reference sequence). The germline V and J ends were trimmed by 0 bases and 9 bases, with 15 bases remaining between them. The CDR3 loop spans 14 amino acids. In DNA, the CDR3 is TGCAGTGCTAGAGACCCCCGGGGAGTAGTTGAGCAGTTCTTC. It codes for CSARDPRGVVEQFF.

V is TRBV3-1 and J is TRBJ1-5; no definite D call. The CDR3 is 13 residues long. The germline gives CDR1 LGHDT, CDR2 YNNKEL (reference sequence). Trimming shortened V by 0 bases and J by 4 bases, and 4 bases separated the two germline ends. As DNA, the CDR3 is TGTGCCAGCAGCCAAGAACAAAATCAGCCCCAGCATTTT. Its protein is CASSQEQNQPQHF.

The chain couples TRBV29-1 to TRBJ2-1; tentative D call: TRBD1 (6 bases). The length of the CDR3 is 12 residues. Germline V gene lookup returns CDR1 SQVTM and CDR2 ANQGSEA. V gave up 5 bases and J gave up 6 bases, with 11 bases separating them. The CDR3 DNA reads TGCAGCGTTAATGGACAGATCAATGAGCAGTTCTTC. Protein: CSVNGQINEQFF.

Comment on this clonotype: One junction end disagrees with the germline gene, perhaps due to a read error. V is TRBV2 and J is TRBJ1-5, with 8 bases that match TRBD1. The germline V gene has CDR1 SNHLY and CDR2 FYNNEI. The CDR3 is made up of 15 amino acids. This chain's CDR3 is CASSPTGGSNQPQQF. CDR3 DNA: TGTGCCAGCAGTCCCACAGGGGGAAGCAATCAGCCCCAGCAATTT.

Only a few counts were recorded for this clonotype. The chain is built from TRBV20-1 and TRBJ2-5; 11 bases align to TRBD2. This CDR3 contains 13 residues. Germline assignment: CDR1 DFQATT and CDR2 SNEGSKA (reference sequence). Unmatched junction bases numbered 3, after V lost 6 bases and J lost 3 bases. The DNA of the CDR3 is TGCAGTGCCCCACTAGCGGGAGAAGAGACCCAGTACTTC. Translation: CSAPLAGEETQYF.

J is TRBJ2-2 and V is TRBV10-2, with 7 positions matching TRBD1. Trimming removed 2 bases from V and 7 bases from J; junction bases left unmatched: 4. The CDR3 consists of 14 residues. CDR1 is WSHSY, CDR2 SAAADI, per germline. The CDR3 protein is CASSERGGSGELFF. The CDR3 DNA reads TGCGCCAGCAGTGAGAGAGGGGGCAGCGGGGAGCTGTTTTTT.